Listed here are 32 T cell receptor beta chains from one sample, sequenced in a study of T cells in Graves' hyperthyroidism and ophthalmopathy. The CDR3 regions of TCR beta were amplified from RNA transcripts. Carried out on the TCR CDR3, a first-round RT-PCR used the HTBI primer set. MiXCR, run by TCRdb on the multiplex PCR reads, gives a single entry per CDR3 protein. This repertoire shows about 690,000 distinct CDR3 sequences, 15% to 20% found once; its top ten account for about 16%. Sequenced material: blood. The source of these receptors is a man aged 50 to 60 with Graves' hyperthyroidism.

Turning to this clonotype: This clone may be a read error of a much larger clone one base away. The chain recombines TRBV28 with TRBJ2-7, with 10 bases aligning to TRBD2. V shed 7 bases, J shed 6 bases, and the junction held 12 bases outside the gene matches. Germline V gene lookup returns CDR1 MDHEN and CDR2 SYDVKM. CDR3 length equals 15 residues. CDR3 protein: CASTLFTAGGGEQYF. The DNA for the CDR3 is TGTGCCAGCACCCTCTTTACAGCGGGAGGGGGCGAGCAGTACTTC. The variable domain in full, with the rest retrieved from reference TRBV28 and TRBJ2-7, is DVKVTQSSRYLVKRTGEKVFLECVQDMDHENMFWYRQDPGLGLRLIYFSYDVKMKEKGDIPEGYSVSREKKERFSLILESASTNQTSMYLCASTLFTAGGGEQYFGPGTRLTVT.

In its sample, this clonotype was seen a few times. The chain is built from TRBV9 and TRBJ1-2; D possibly corresponds to TRBD1 (5 bases). CDR1 is SGDLS and CDR2 is YYNGEE in the germline V gene. This CDR3 region has 14 residues. V lost 0 bases and J lost 6, with 12 bases in between. In nucleotides, the CDR3 is TGTGCCAGCAGCGTAGAGGGGAGCGGCGATGGCTACACCTTC. Its translation: CASSVEGSGDGYTF.

This clonotype has a count of ten or more. This chain connects TRBV6-2 or TRBV6-3 to TRBJ2-7, with D perhaps matching TRBD1 (6 bases). V was cut by 8 bases and J by 3 bases, with 17 bases left in between. The CDR3 is 14 amino acids. CDR1 MNHEY and CDR2 SVGEGT come from the germline V gene. The CDR3 DNA reads TGTGCCAGCGGTTCAGGGGACACATACTACGAGCAGTACTTC. It specifies CASGSGDTYYEQYF.

In this sample, this clonotype turned up many times. This chain joins TRBV11-3 and TRBJ2-3; D remains unclear. Trimming cost V 2 bases and J 2 bases, with 11 bases left between them. The CDR3 totals 15 residues. Per the germline V gene, CDR1 is SGHNT and CDR2 is YENEEA. The CDR3 DNA reads as TGTGCCAGCAGCTTAACGTTCAGTCCCACAGATACGCAGTATTTT. Amino acids: CASSLTFSPTDTQYF.

This clonotype was observed at least ten times. This chain connects TRBV28 to TRBJ1-2; a weak D match, TRBD1 (5 bases). The ends were cut back, 9 bases at V and 6 bases at J, with 23 bases in the middle. CDR3 length: 15 residues. Per the germline V gene, CDR1 is MDHEN and CDR2 is SYDVKM. DNA of the CDR3: TGTGCCAGTCTCGAAAAAGACAGAGAAATCAATGGCTACACCTTC. It codes for CASLEKDREINGYTF.

There are many counts of this clonotype. CDR3 bases: TGTGCCAGCAGTTTAGAGGGACTAGCGCGGTACGAGCAGTTCTTC. It is translated as CASSLEGLARYEQFF. V usage is TRBV12-3 or TRBV12-4 and J usage is TRBJ2-1; 10 bases align to TRBD2. The CDR3 length is 15 residues. The junction had 7 bases not matched to a gene; V was cut back by 1 base and J by 10 bases.

The V call is TRBV5-1, the J call TRBJ1-1, with no clear D. The germline V gene encodes CDR1 SGHRS and CDR2 YFSETQ. The V and J ends lost 2 bases and 0 bases respectively, with 8 bases between them. CDR3 length: 14 residues. The CDR3 reads CASSFDGMNTEAFF. The CDR3, as DNA: TGCGCCAGCAGCTTTGACGGAATGAACACTGAAGCTTTCTTT.

The sample holds many counts of this clonotype. This chain joins TRBV11-2 and TRBJ2-1, with a possible D match to TRBD1 (5 bases). The CDR3 is 12 residues long. Trimming pared 5 bases from V and 9 bases from J, leaving 11 bases between. CDR1 is SGHAT and CDR2 is FQNNGV in the germline V gene. CDR3 DNA sequence: TGTGCCAGCAGCCCCGACAGCCTTGAGCAGTTCTTC. It yields the protein CASSPDSLEQFF. Full variable domain (remainder filled in from reference TRBV11-2 and TRBJ2-1): EAGVAQSPRYKIIEKRQSVAFWCNPISGHATLYWYQQILGQGPKLLIQFQNNGVVDDSQLPKDRFSAERLKGVDSTLKIQPAKLEDSAVYLCASSPDSLEQFFGPGTRLTVL.

The sample holds many counts of this clonotype. The chain links TRBV28 to TRBJ2-1; 11 nucleotides match TRBD2. Germline CDR1 and CDR2: MDHEN and SYDVKM. There are 17 residues in the CDR3. The V gene end was trimmed by 7 bases and the J gene end by 7 bases; junction bases not matched to a gene: 15. The CDR3 DNA follows: TGTGCCAGCAACAGTGTAGGCACTAGCGGGAGTCTGAATGAGCAGTTCTTC. This encodes CASNSVGTSGSLNEQFF.

This clonotype has ten or more counts. The J gene is TRBJ2-3, the V gene TRBV18; no reliable D call. The CDR3 has 15 amino acids. Trimming shortened V by 2 bases and J by 0 bases, and 9 bases separated the two germline ends. Germline V gene sequence: CDR1 KGHSH, CDR2 LQKENI. The DNA of the CDR3 is TGTGCCAGCTCACCAGGGCAGGCGAGCACAGATACGCAGTATTTT. The encoded protein is CASSPGQASTDTQYF.

This clonotype was detected many times. The chain carries TRBV6-6 and TRBJ1-2; TRBD1 aligns across 9 bases. Per the germline V gene, CDR1 is MNHNY and CDR2 is SVGAGI (reference sequence). CDR3 size: 14 residues. Unmatched junction bases numbered 3, after V lost 0 bases and J lost 7 bases. CDR3 nucleotide sequence: TGTGCCAGCAGTTACTCCCTGACAGGGGGTGGCTACACCTTC. It codes for CASSYSLTGGGYTF.

There are a few counts of this clonotype. CDR3 in amino acids: CASSYSIAVRSSYEQYF. The CDR3 bases are TGTGCCAGCAGTTACTCGATAGCAGTTCGAAGCTCCTACGAGCAGTACTTC. This rearrangement joins TRBV6-2 or TRBV6-3 to TRBJ2-7, with no clear D. CDR1 MNHEY and CDR2 SVGEGT come from the germline V gene. V dropped 0 bases and J dropped 0 bases, with 15 bases sitting between them. CDR3 length: 17 amino acids.

Concerning this clonotype: This may arise from a read error, as a much more abundant clone is one base away. The CDR3 ends on some other residue instead of the conserved phenylalanine or tryptophan, so this is likely a read error. The chain recombines TRBV7-8 with TRBJ2-1; 14 bases are shared with TRBD2. This CDR3 spans 17 amino acids. Germline CDR1 and CDR2: SGHVS and FQNEAQ. J was trimmed by 1 base and V by 4 bases; bases with no gene match: 3. The chain's CDR3 is CASSSGTSGRSYNEQFY. DNA for the CDR3: TGTGCCAGCAGCTCCGGGACTAGCGGGAGATCCTACAATGAGCAGTTCTAC.

This clonotype was seen ten or more times. The CDR3 reads CASSWGGQEGVGQYF. The CDR3 DNA reads TGTGCCAGCAGCTGGGGGGGACAGGAAGGCGTGGGGCAGTACTTC. The chain couples TRBV5-5 to TRBJ2-7; a weak D match, TRBD1 (8 bases). The CDR3 length is 15 residues. V lost 3 bases to trimming and J lost 9 bases, with 22 bases between them. CDR1 is SGHKS, CDR2 YYEKEE, per germline (reference sequence).

The chain couples TRBV24-1 to TRBJ2-5, with 7 bases matching TRBD2. V shed 2 bases, J shed 9 bases, and the junction held 11 bases outside the gene matches. This CDR3 region has 15 residues. Germline CDR1 and CDR2: KGHDR and SFDVKD. CDR3 loop: CATSDSWGGWEAQYF. The CDR3 nucleotides are TGTGCCACCAGTGATTCTTGGGGAGGGTGGGAGGCCCAGTACTTC.

This clonotype was found a few times. This chain joins TRBV6-2 or TRBV6-3 and TRBJ2-3, with 8 bases aligning to TRBD1. Germline V CDR1 and CDR2: MNHEY, SVGEGT. The V gene end was trimmed by 6 bases and the J gene end by 3 bases; junction bases not matched to a gene: 8. CDR3 size: 15 residues. DNA of the CDR3: TGTGCCAGCAGCGGCAGGGGGCGCGGAACAGATACGCAGTATTTT. Protein product: CASSGRGRGTDTQYF.

This chain uses TRBV7-2 with TRBJ2-2, with TRBD1 identical over 7 bases. The CDR3 loop spans 16 amino acids. Germline V gene sequence: CDR1 SGHTA, CDR2 FQGNSA. J gave up 3 bases and V 1 base, and 5 bases lay outside the gene matches. The CDR3 DNA reads as TGTGCCAGCAGCTTAGATCTGAGGGGGCACACCGGGGAGCTGTTTTTT. Residues: CASSLDLRGHTGELFF.

This clonotype appeared many times. V gene TRBV19 combines with J gene TRBJ1-5, with 8 bases matching TRBD1. The CDR3 loop spans 14 amino acids. Looked up from germline, CDR1 is LNHDA and CDR2 is SQIVND (reference sequence). After removal of 9 bases from V and 0 bases from J, the junction contained 4 bases not matched to a gene. CDR3 coding DNA: TGTGCCAGAGCTCAGGGGGCTAGCAATCAGCCCCAGCATTTT. Amino acids: CARAQGASNQPQHF.

This clonotype has a handful of counts. The chain carries TRBV10-3 and TRBJ2-1, with 8 bases aligning to TRBD2. Germline CDR1 ENHRY, CDR2 SYGVKD. The CDR3 sequence is 20 residues long. V dropped 0 bases and J dropped 0; count of bases not matched to a gene: 13. The CDR3 sequence is CAISESLRRREGSSYNEQFF. The CDR3 DNA reads TGTGCCATCAGTGAGTCATTAAGGAGACGGGAGGGAAGCTCCTACAATGAGCAGTTCTTC.

The chain joins TRBV5-1 to TRBJ2-5; 12 positions agree with TRBD2. Germline values: CDR1 SGHRS, CDR2 YFSETQ. The ends lost 3 bases at V and 1 base at J; junction bases unmatched: 4. The length of the CDR3 is 16 residues. The CDR3 loop is CASSSLAGGSQETQYF. As DNA, the CDR3 is TGCGCCAGCAGCTCTCTAGCGGGAGGGTCCCAAGAGACCCAGTACTTC.

This clonotype was seen at least ten times. The V and J genes are TRBV12-3 or TRBV12-4 and TRBJ1-1; 7 nucleotides align to TRBD1. V shed 3 bases and J 1 base; nucleotides not matched to a gene: 2. CDR3 length: 14 residues. In DNA form, the CDR3 reads TGTGCCAGCAGTTTCAGGGGGTCGAACACTGAAGCTTTCTTT. It yields the protein CASSFRGSNTEAFF.

J is TRBJ1-4 and V is TRBV28; 11 bases are a match to TRBD1. J gave up 8 bases and V 5 bases, and 7 bases lay outside the gene matches. The CDR3 consists of 15 residues. The germline V gene encodes CDR1 MDHEN and CDR2 SYDVKM. CDR3 amino acids: CASSTPGQGDEKLFF. CDR3 DNA sequence: TGTGCCAGCAGTACTCCGGGACAGGGGGACGAAAAACTGTTTTTT.

The table lists this clonotype with many counts. This sequence joins TRBV20-1 and TRBJ2-7, with TRBD2 identical over 8 bases. CDR1 DFQATT and CDR2 SNEGSKA come from the germline V gene (reference sequence). Trimming removed 0 bases from V and 2 bases from J; junction bases left unmatched: 6. The CDR3 has 15 amino acids. CDR3 in amino acids: CSARDLRAGAYEQYF. The CDR3 bases are TGCAGTGCTAGAGATCTACGAGCGGGAGCCTACGAGCAGTACTTC.

This clonotype was seen a handful of times. The chain joins TRBV30 to TRBJ2-7; D might be TRBD1 (6 bases). Germline V lookup: CDR1 GTSNPN, CDR2 SVGIG (reference sequence). Trimming left V 2 bases short and J 2 bases short, with 10 bases between. The CDR3 spans 13 residues. CDR3 loop: CAWSPTGPYEQYF. The CDR3 DNA follows: TGTGCCTGGAGTCCGACAGGCCCCTACGAGCAGTACTTC.

In this sample, this clonotype turned up many times. The rearrangement joins TRBV2 to TRBJ2-3, with TRBD2 identical over 11 bases. With 3 bases clipped from V and 3 bases from J, the junction kept 5 bases outside the gene matches. The CDR3 extends over 16 amino acids. Germline V gives CDR1 SNHLY, CDR2 FYNNEI. The CDR3 sequence: CASSDVTSGTTDTQYF. The CDR3 DNA sequence: TGTGCCAGCAGTGATGTGACTAGCGGGACAACAGATACGCAGTATTTT.

This clonotype was counted only a few times. The chain couples TRBV11-2 to TRBJ1-1; no reliable D call. Germline V CDR1 and CDR2: SGHAT, FQNNGV. This CDR3 comprises 14 residues. The germline V and J ends were trimmed by 2 bases and 3 bases, with 10 bases remaining between them. This CDR3 is CASSLNPGYTEAFF. The CDR3 DNA reads as TGTGCCAGCAGCTTAAACCCCGGCTACACTGAAGCTTTCTTT.

With regard to this clonotype: This sequence may be a read error, since a much larger clone differs from it by one base. The chain recombines TRBV6-5 with TRBJ2-7; D uncertain. CDR3 length equals 13 residues. Deletions cut 2 bases from V and 2 bases from J, with 7 bases between. Germline lookup yields CDR1 MNHEY and CDR2 SVGAGI. The chain's CDR3 is CASSYANTYEQYF. CDR3 nucleotide sequence: TGTGCCAGCAGTTACGCCAATACCTACGAGCAGTACTTC.

This clonotype was seen ten or more times. The chain recombines TRBV2 with TRBJ2-2, with 8 bases that match TRBD1. The V gene end was trimmed by 3 bases and the J gene end by 1 base; junction bases not matched to a gene: 1. The CDR3 runs 15 residues. The germline CDR1 and CDR2 sequences are SNHLY and FYNNEI. In nucleotides, the CDR3 is TGTGCCAGCAGTGAGACAGGGGTGAACACCGGGGAGCTGTTTTTT. Protein sequence: CASSETGVNTGELFF.

Concerning this clonotype: As the CDR3 is not closed by the conserved phenylalanine or tryptophan, this likely results from a read error. The chain links TRBV12-3 or TRBV12-4 to TRBJ1-2, with no clear D. This CDR3 region has 13 residues. Trimming removed 6 bases at V and 1 base at J, with 9 bases between. The CDR3 coding sequence is TGTGCCAGCAGGGTATCGGTTAACTATGGCTACACCCTC. Its protein is CASRVSVNYGYTL.

The table lists this clonotype with many counts. This rearrangement joins TRBV3-1 to TRBJ1-1; D is possibly TRBD1 (5 bases). The CDR3 runs to 14 residues. V was clipped by 4 bases and J by 7 bases, with 16 bases between them. Germline V lookup: CDR1 LGHDT, CDR2 YNNKEL (reference sequence). CDR3 bases: TGTGCCAGCAGCCTCGACAGCCCGTCGGGTGAAGCTTTCTTT. Translated: CASSLDSPSGEAFF.

Concerning this clonotype: A read error may explain this, as a much larger clone is one base away. The chain has TRBV30 and TRBJ1-4; TRBD1 matches at 7 bases. The CDR3 sequence is 15 residues long. V dropped 6 bases and J dropped 7; count of bases not matched to a gene: 14. Germline CDR1 reads GTSNPN; CDR2 reads SVGIG (reference sequence). CDR3 amino acids: CACLPETGAGEKLFF. CDR3 nucleotides: TGTGCCTGTCTACCTGAAACAGGGGCTGGTGAAAAACTGTTTTTT.

V and J are TRBV28 and TRBJ1-5; D ambiguous. Germline values: CDR1 MDHEN, CDR2 SYDVKM. Deletions cut 1 base from V and 0 bases from J, with 16 bases between. This CDR3 is built from 18 residues. The CDR3 DNA reads as TGTGCCAGCAGTTTATTACTTTTTGGGAGCTATAGCAATCAGCCCCAGCATTTT. Amino acids: CASSLLLFGSYSNQPQHF.